The present T cell receptor beta chain was sequenced within a study of cytomegalovirus exposure and HLA in healthy donors. Whole-study results and caveats: With DRB1 most and HLA-C fewest, TCR association rates differed between HLA loci in a later analysis. Several V segments, TRBV6-2 and TRBV6-3 among them, could not be told apart and were dropped.

Turning to this clone: As yet, its antigen is unknown. This specimen includes other DNA sequences encoding the same CDR3.

V dropped 6 bases and J dropped 2; count of bases not matched to a gene: 3. From germline, CDR1 is SNHLY and CDR2 FYNNEI. The CDR3 loop spans 13 amino acids. The study ran its PCR with 60 Vbeta and 13 Jbeta primers. The assay was immunoSEQ multiplex PCR, and TCRdb's table has in-frame clones only and misses some. The sample shows around 130,000 clones, approximately 85% of them seen only once. V is TRBV2 and J is TRBJ1-2, with 7 bases identical to TRBD1. The sequenced sample was PBMCs. The TCR sequence derives from a woman aged 30 to 39 in good health and CMV-seropositive. The CDR3 here is CASSGTANYGYTF. The CDR3 DNA sequence: TGTGCCAGCAGCGGGACAGCCAACTATGGCTACACCTTC.